This is a list of T cell receptor beta chains from one sample in a study of T cell responses to AZD1222 COVID-19 vaccine. The data were produced by immunoSEQ multiplex PCR, yet TCRdb's version contains in-frame clones alone and is incomplete. The table includes under 100,000 clones, around 85% detected once. The source material was peripheral blood, sampled 28 days after the second AZD1222 dose. The receptors were gathered from an adult who received the AZD1222 COVID-19 vaccine. Both conserved end residues are trimmed from each CDR3.

V: TRBV15; J: TRBJ1-1; CDR3: ATSRGGPTEAF
V: TRBV10-3; J: TRBJ2-3; CDR3: ASRPGVGTDTQY
V: TRBV10-3; J: TRBJ1-3; CDR3: AISERASSSGNTIY
V: TRBV30; J: TRBJ2-2; CDR3: ARKRNTGELF
V: TRBV28; J: TRBJ2-3; CDR3: ASSKAGTGKDTQY
V: TRBV4-3; J: TRBJ1-2; CDR3: ASSQDEEGLPNYGYT
V: TRBV18; J: TRBJ2-7; CDR3: ASSPDASGTYEQY
V: TRBV2; J: TRBJ1-2; CDR3: ASSVLVVNYGYT
V: TRBV12-3/TRBV12-4; J: TRBJ2-2; CDR3: ASILAGSGELF
V: TRBV28; J: TRBJ2-3; CDR3: ASRGADTQY
V: TRBV28; J: TRBJ2-1; CDR3: ASRPRLGSYNEQF
V: TRBV24-1; J: TRBJ1-2; CDR3: ATSDSAPDQREGYT
V: TRBV4-2; J: TRBJ2-3; CDR3: ASSQERAGGLGDTQY
V: TRBV30; J: TRBJ1-5; CDR3: AWSPGGGWSNQPQH
V: TRBV19; J: TRBJ1-1; CDR3: ASRRGDPSTDTEAF
V: TRBV4-1; J: TRBJ2-1; CDR3: ASSRGLGPYNEQF
V: TRBV19; J: TRBJ2-3; CDR3: ASGGTSGGTDTQY
V: TRBV20-1; J: TRBJ1-4; CDR3: SASRRGFYEKLF
V: TRBV6-5; J: TRBJ2-1; CDR3: ASSYMSSGLNEQF
V: TRBV3-1/TRBV3-2; J: TRBJ2-2; CDR3: ASSQVSGQGSGELF
V: TRBV3-1/TRBV3-2; J: TRBJ1-1; CDR3: ASSQDGRRGAF
V: TRBV24-1; J: TRBJ1-5; CDR3: ATSDLQRSSPVPQH
V: TRBV24-1; J: TRBJ2-3; CDR3: ATARGLADTQY
V: TRBV11-2; J: TRBJ2-1; CDR3: ASSLDWLTINEQF
V: TRBV24-1; J: TRBJ1-5; CDR3: ATSGQGDNQPQH
V: TRBV19; J: TRBJ1-6; CDR3: ASSMAGTLH
V: TRBV9; J: TRBJ2-5; CDR3: ASGGGPGETQY
V: TRBV7-2; J: TRBJ1-1; CDR3: ASSVGQLNTEAF
V: TRBV2; J: TRBJ2-3; CDR3: ASLRGTLDTQY
V: TRBV4-2; J: TRBJ1-1; CDR3: ASSQVGEEAF
V: TRBV11-2; J: TRBJ2-1; CDR3: ASSFLERSLDSYNEQF
V: TRBV19; J: TRBJ2-3; CDR3: ASSIWGDTDTQY
V: TRBV4-2; J: TRBJ1-2; CDR3: ASSLRQGNGYT
V: TRBV6-5; J: TRBJ1-4; CDR3: ASSYSDRGLEKLF
V: TRBV5-1; J: TRBJ2-3; CDR3: ASSLSGIGTDTQY
V: TRBV12-5; J: TRBJ2-1; CDR3: ASGLAFNEQF